This entry lists 22 T cell receptor beta chains sequenced from one sample in a study of lymphopenia after photon versus proton radiotherapy. Generated by immunoSEQ multiplex PCR, the TCRdb table keeps only in-frame clones and is missing some. The sample lists 50,000 to 70,000 clones, 87% occurring once. The source was peripheral blood, collected from a patient treated with proton-based radiotherapy. The receptors derive from a man older than 75 with esophageal cancer.

V gene TRBV29-1 combines with J gene TRBJ2-7, with 7 nucleotides matching TRBD2. The CDR3 has 13 amino acids. Trimming took 1 base from V and 4 from J; bases not matched to a gene: 4. Germline CDR1 is SQVTM and CDR2 is ANQGSEA. The CDR3 region is CSVEGTSRYEQYF. The CDR3 coding sequence is TGCAGCGTTGAAGGGACTAGTAGATACGAGCAGTACTTC.

The chain recombines TRBV14 with TRBJ1-1; no firm D call. Per germline, CDR1 SGHDN and CDR2 FVKESK. The germline V and J ends were trimmed by 3 bases and 0 bases, with 20 bases remaining between them. This CDR3 spans 18 amino acids. The CDR3 nucleotides are TGTGCCAGCAGCCATTCTCCCGTTCGACTGACCATGAACACTGAAGCTTTCTTT. Translating gives CASSHSPVRLTMNTEAFF.

This chain uses TRBV27 with TRBJ2-1; 12 nucleotides match TRBD2. This CDR3 spans 15 amino acids. J was trimmed by 5 bases and V by 7 bases; bases with no gene match: 6. Germline CDR1 is MNHEY and CDR2 is SMNVEV (reference sequence). CDR3 DNA sequence: TGTGCCAGCACCCTGCGACTAGCGGGAGACAATGAGCAGTTCTTC. Protein sequence: CASTLRLAGDNEQFF.

CDR3 DNA sequence: TGTGCCAGCAGCTCCACGGGACTAGCGGGAGACAATGAGCAGTTCTTC. Translating gives CASSSTGLAGDNEQFF. V usage is TRBV27 and J usage is TRBJ2-1, with 14 positions matching TRBD2. Looked up from germline, CDR1 is MNHEY and CDR2 is SMNVEV (reference sequence). This CDR3 contains 16 residues. The trim removed 6 bases at V and 5 bases at J, leaving 6 bases unmatched.

In DNA form, the CDR3 reads TGCAGTGCTGACACAGATACGCAGTATTTT. This translates into CSADTDTQYF. V is TRBV20-1 and J is TRBJ2-3; no definite D call. The V end lost 5 bases, the J end lost 2 bases, and 2 bases lay between the germline ends. This CDR3 region has 10 residues. In germline, CDR1 is DFQATT, CDR2 SNEGSKA (reference sequence).

This chain connects TRBV10-2 to TRBJ2-7, with TRBD1 as a possible D gene (5 bases). Trimming took 6 bases from V and 1 from J, leaving 13 bases between them. CDR3 length: 14 amino acids. Germline V gene data show CDR1 as WSHSY and CDR2 as SAAADI. This chain's CDR3 is CASRYGHLSYEQYF. CDR3 coding DNA: TGCGCCAGCAGGTACGGACACCTATCCTACGAGCAGTACTTC.

V and J are TRBV7-2 and TRBJ2-5; 12 nucleotides align to TRBD2. Matching the DNA end better, TRBJ2-7 makes the J call doubtful. CDR3 length: 15 amino acids. The germline V gene has CDR1 SGHTA and CDR2 FQGNSA. CDR3 nucleotides: TGTGCCAGCAGCCCATCTAGCGGGGGGGCCCACGAGCAGTACTTC. Protein: CASSPSSGGAHEQYF.

The chain is built from TRBV9 and TRBJ2-7, with 10 bases fitting TRBD2. From germline, CDR1 is SGDLS and CDR2 YYNGEE. V lost 4 bases to trimming and J lost 4 bases; unmatched junction nucleotides: 5. The CDR3 spans 14 residues. The CDR3 nucleotides read TGTGCCAGCAGCCCCCTAGCGGGAGCTTACGAGCAGTACTTC. This codes for CASSPLAGAYEQYF.

The V and J genes are TRBV18 and TRBJ2-1; 9 bases fit TRBD2. CDR1 KGHSH and CDR2 LQKENI come from the germline V gene. The CDR3 loop spans 16 amino acids. J lost 2 bases, V lost 3 bases, and 5 bases had no gene match. In DNA form, the CDR3 reads TGTGCCAGCTCACCCCTTTTAGCGGGAGCCTACAATGAGCAGTTCTTC. This sequence encodes CASSPLLAGAYNEQFF.

This chain connects TRBV7-8 to TRBJ2-7; 8 bases are a match to TRBD1. CDR1 SGHVS and CDR2 FQNEAQ come from the germline V gene. V shed 1 base, J shed 6 bases, and the junction held 8 bases outside the gene matches. The CDR3 loop spans 15 amino acids. The CDR3 loop reads CASSLDGGQEFEQYF. The CDR3, as DNA: TGTGCCAGCAGCTTAGACGGGGGACAGGAATTCGAGCAGTACTTC.

The V gene is TRBV5-8, the J gene TRBJ2-7; possibly TRBD1 or TRBD2 for D (5 bases each). Germline V CDR1 and CDR2: SGHTS, YDEGEE. CDR3 length: 14 amino acids. The germline V and J ends were trimmed by 5 bases and 5 bases, with 17 bases remaining between them. DNA for the CDR3: TGTGCCAGCAGGGTAAAGGGGAGTTTGGACGAGCAGTACTTC. It is translated as CASRVKGSLDEQYF.

In this sample, this clone turned up once. This chain links TRBV5-4 with TRBJ2-7; 8 nucleotides match TRBD1. Germline V CDR1 and CDR2: SGHNT, YYREEE (reference sequence). Unmatched junction bases numbered 4, after V lost 0 bases and J lost 2 bases. This CDR3 contains 15 residues. CDR3 amino acids: CASSLVGTGAYEQYF. The CDR3 nucleotides read TGTGCCAGCAGCTTGGTGGGGACAGGAGCCTACGAGCAGTACTTC.

This chain joins TRBV6-5 and TRBJ1-6; a possible D gene is TRBD1 (5 bases). Trimming cost V 2 bases and J 7 bases, with 12 bases left between them. The CDR3 covers 15 residues. Germline V gene sequence: CDR1 MNHEY, CDR2 SVGAGI. This chain's CDR3 is CASSYMIGENSPLHF. CDR3 DNA sequence: TGTGCCAGCAGTTACATGATAGGGGAGAATTCACCCCTCCACTTT.

A single count supports this clone. The rearrangement uses TRBV30 and TRBJ1-6; D is unclear. From germline, CDR1 is GTSNPN and CDR2 SVGIG (reference sequence). This CDR3 is built from 12 residues. The ends were cut back, 1 base at V and 9 bases at J, with 7 bases in the middle. CDR3 sequence reads: CAWSDVGSPLHF. The CDR3 DNA reads as TGTGCCTGGAGTGACGTGGGTTCACCCCTCCACTTT.

V and J are TRBV19 and TRBJ2-7; 9 positions match TRBD2. The V and J ends lost 1 base and 0 bases, in that order; junction bases with no gene match: 4. The CDR3 is 16 residues long. Germline CDR1 and CDR2: LNHDA and SQIVND (reference sequence). The CDR3, as DNA: TGTGCCAGTAGTATAGCTAGCGGGAAGAGCTCCTACGAGCAGTACTTC. This sequence encodes CASSIASGKSSYEQYF.

The chain has TRBV10-3 and TRBJ2-1; D not resolved. This CDR3 spans 12 amino acids. The V and J ends lost 9 bases and 8 bases respectively, with 14 bases between them. Germline V CDR1 and CDR2: ENHRY, SYGVKD. The CDR3 DNA reads TGTGCCATACGGTCTGATGGGGATGAGCAGTTCTTC. Its translation: CAIRSDGDEQFF.

The chain has TRBV2 and TRBJ2-7; 9 nucleotides line up with TRBD1. J lost 2 bases, V lost 8 bases, and 7 bases had no gene match. CDR1 is SNHLY, CDR2 FYNNEI, per germline. This CDR3 is built from 14 residues. The CDR3 region is CASPRRDRAYEQYF. The CDR3 DNA reads as TGTGCCAGCCCTCGTAGGGACAGGGCCTACGAGCAGTACTTC.

The CDR3 DNA is TGTGCCAGCAGCTTAGGCAACGGAGACACCGGGGAGCTGTTTTTT. This encodes CASSLGNGDTGELFF. The chain is built from TRBV7-7 and TRBJ2-2; D is unclear. The CDR3 covers 15 residues. Germline V CDR1 and CDR2: SSHAT, FNYEAQ (reference sequence). V was pared by 1 base and J by 3 bases, with 9 bases between.

The chain couples TRBV5-1 to TRBJ2-5; the D call may be TRBD1 or TRBD2 (5 bases each). The CDR3 is 15 amino acids. V was cut by 1 base and J by 2 bases, with 12 bases left in between. The germline gives CDR1 SGHRS, CDR2 YFSETQ. Written as DNA, the CDR3 is TGCGCCAGCAGCTTGTTGGGGACGGTACAAGAGACCCAGTACTTC. Its translation: CASSLLGTVQETQYF.

This clone was seen only a few times. CDR3 in DNA: TGTGCCAGTTTCATAGCGAACACCGGGGAGCTGTTTTTT. This translates into CASFIANTGELFF. The chain couples TRBV2 to TRBJ2-2; D gene unclear. V lost 9 bases, J lost 0 bases, and 8 bases lay in between. Germline lookup yields CDR1 SNHLY and CDR2 FYNNEI. CDR3 length: 13 residues. The full variable domain, its missing parts supplied by reference TRBV2 and TRBJ2-2, is EPEVTQTPSHQVTQMGQEVILRCVPISNHLYFYWYRQILGQKVEFLVSFYNNEISEKSEIFDDQFSVERPDGSNFTLKIRSTKLEDSAMYFCASFIANTGELFFGEGSRLTVL.

This chain connects TRBV27 to TRBJ1-2, with D perhaps matching TRBD1 (6 bases). The CDR3 runs to 16 residues. The ends were cut back, 5 bases at V and 1 base at J, with 17 bases in the middle. Germline V gene sequence: CDR1 MNHEY, CDR2 SMNVEV (reference sequence). CDR3: CASSLDSSVINYGYTF. The CDR3 DNA reads as TGTGCCAGCAGTCTGGACAGTTCGGTAATTAACTATGGCTACACCTTC.

V usage is TRBV4-3 and J usage is TRBJ2-1; D tentatively fits TRBD1 or TRBD2 (5 bases each). The CDR3 is 14 residues long. V gave up 0 bases and J gave up 8 bases, with 11 bases separating them. Germline assignment: CDR1 LGHNA and CDR2 YSLEER. The CDR3 DNA reads as TGCGCCAGCAGCCAAGAAGGGGACGGGGATGAGCAGTTCTTC. Amino acids: CASSQEGDGDEQFF.